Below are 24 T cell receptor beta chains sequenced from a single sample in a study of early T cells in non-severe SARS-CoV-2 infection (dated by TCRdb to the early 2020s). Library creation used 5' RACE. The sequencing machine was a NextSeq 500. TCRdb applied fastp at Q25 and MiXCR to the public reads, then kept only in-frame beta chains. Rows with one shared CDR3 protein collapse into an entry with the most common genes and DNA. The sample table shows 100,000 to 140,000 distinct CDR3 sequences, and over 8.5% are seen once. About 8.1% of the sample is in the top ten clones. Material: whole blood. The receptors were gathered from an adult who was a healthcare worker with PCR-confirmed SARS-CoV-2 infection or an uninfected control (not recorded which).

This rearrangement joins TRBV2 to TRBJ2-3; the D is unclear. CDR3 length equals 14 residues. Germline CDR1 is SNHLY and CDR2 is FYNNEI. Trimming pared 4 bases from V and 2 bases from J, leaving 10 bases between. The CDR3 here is CASSARRDTDTQYF. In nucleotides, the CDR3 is TGTGCCAGCAGTGCGCGGAGAGACACAGATACGCAGTATTTT.

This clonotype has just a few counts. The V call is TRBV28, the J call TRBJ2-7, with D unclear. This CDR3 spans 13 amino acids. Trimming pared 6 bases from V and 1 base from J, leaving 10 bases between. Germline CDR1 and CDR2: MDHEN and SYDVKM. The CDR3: CASRFASSYEQYF. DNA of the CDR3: TGTGCCAGCAGATTCGCTAGTTCCTACGAGCAGTACTTC.

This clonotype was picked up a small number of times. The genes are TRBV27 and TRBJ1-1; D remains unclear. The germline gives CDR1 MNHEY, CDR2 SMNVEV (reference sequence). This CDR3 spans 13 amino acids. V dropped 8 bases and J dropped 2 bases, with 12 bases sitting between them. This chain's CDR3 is CASRRVRNTEAFF. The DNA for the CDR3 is TGTGCCAGCCGGAGGGTTCGAAACACTGAAGCTTTCTTT.

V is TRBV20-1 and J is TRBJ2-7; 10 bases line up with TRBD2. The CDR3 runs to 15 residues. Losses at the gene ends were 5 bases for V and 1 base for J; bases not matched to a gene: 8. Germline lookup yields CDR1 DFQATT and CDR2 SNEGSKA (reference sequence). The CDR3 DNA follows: TGCAGTGCTTTTACAGCGGGAGGGCCATCCTACGAGCAGTACTTC. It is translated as CSAFTAGGPSYEQYF.

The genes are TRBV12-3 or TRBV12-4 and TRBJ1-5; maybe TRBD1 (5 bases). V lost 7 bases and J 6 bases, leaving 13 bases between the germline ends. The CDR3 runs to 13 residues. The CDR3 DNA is TGTGCCAGCATGGGAGGGGCAGGTCAGCCCCAGCATTTT. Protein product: CASMGGAGQPQHF.

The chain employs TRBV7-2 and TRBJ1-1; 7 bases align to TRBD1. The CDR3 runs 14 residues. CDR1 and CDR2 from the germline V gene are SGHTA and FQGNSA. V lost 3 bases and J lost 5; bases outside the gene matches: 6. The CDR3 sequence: CASSFRGRETEAFF. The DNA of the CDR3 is TGTGCCAGCAGCTTTAGGGGGCGGGAGACTGAAGCTTTCTTT.

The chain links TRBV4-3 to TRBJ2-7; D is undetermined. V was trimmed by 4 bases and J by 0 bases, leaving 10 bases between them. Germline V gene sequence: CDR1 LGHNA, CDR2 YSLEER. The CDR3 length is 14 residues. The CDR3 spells CASSPDGVSYEQYF. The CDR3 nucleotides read TGCGCCAGCAGCCCGGACGGAGTCTCCTACGAGCAGTACTTC.

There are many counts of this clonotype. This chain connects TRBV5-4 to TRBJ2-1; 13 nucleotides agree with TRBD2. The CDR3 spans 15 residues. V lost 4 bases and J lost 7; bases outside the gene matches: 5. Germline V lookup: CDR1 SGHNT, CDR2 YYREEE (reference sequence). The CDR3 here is CASSQLAGGPNEQFF. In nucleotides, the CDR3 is TGTGCCAGCAGCCAACTAGCGGGAGGGCCAAATGAGCAGTTCTTC.

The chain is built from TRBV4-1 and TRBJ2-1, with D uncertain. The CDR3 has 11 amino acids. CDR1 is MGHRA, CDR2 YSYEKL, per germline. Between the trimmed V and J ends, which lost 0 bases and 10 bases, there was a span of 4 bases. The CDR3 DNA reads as TGCGCCAGCAGCCAAGAAGACGAGCAGTTCTTC. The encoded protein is CASSQEDEQFF.

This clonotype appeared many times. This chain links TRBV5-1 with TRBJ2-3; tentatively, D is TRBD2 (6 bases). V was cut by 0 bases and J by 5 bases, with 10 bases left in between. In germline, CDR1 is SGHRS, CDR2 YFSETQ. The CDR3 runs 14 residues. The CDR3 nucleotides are TGCGCCAGCAGCTTGGTTCGGGAGAGAGATACGCAGTATTTT. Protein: CASSLVRERDTQYF.

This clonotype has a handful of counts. CDR3 loop: CATTAVYDQPQHF. The CDR3 DNA reads as TGTGCCACCACTGCCGTCTACGATCAGCCCCAGCATTTT. This chain uses TRBV15 with TRBJ1-5; D remains ambiguous. Germline V gives CDR1 LNHNV, CDR2 YYDKDF (reference sequence). CDR3 length equals 13 residues. V dropped 7 bases and J dropped 5 bases, with 12 bases sitting between them. Together with reference TRBV15 and TRBJ1-5, the CDR3 gives the full variable domain: DAMVIQNPRYQVTQFGKPVTLSCSQTLNHNVMYWYQQKSSQAPKLLFHYYDKDFNNEADTPDNFQSRRPNTSFCFLDIRSPGLGDTAMYLCATTAVYDQPQHFGDGTRLSIL.

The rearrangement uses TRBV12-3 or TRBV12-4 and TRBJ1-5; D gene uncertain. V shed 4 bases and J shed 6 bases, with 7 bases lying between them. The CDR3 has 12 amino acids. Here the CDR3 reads CASSWGSQPQHF. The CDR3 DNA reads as TGTGCCAGCAGTTGGGGTAGTCAGCCCCAGCATTTT.

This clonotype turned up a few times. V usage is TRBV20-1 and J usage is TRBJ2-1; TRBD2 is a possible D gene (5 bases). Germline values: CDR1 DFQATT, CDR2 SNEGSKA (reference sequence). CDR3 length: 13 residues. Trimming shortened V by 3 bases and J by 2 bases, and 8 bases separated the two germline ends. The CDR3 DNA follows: TGCAGTGCTAGGGTAGCGACCTACAATGAGCAGTTCTTC. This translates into CSARVATYNEQFF.

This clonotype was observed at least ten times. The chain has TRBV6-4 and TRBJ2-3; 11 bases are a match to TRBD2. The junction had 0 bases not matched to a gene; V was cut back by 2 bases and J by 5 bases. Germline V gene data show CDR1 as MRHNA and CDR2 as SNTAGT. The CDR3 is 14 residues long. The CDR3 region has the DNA TGTGCCAGCAGTGACCTAGCGGGAGGAGATACGCAGTATTTT. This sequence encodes CASSDLAGGDTQYF.

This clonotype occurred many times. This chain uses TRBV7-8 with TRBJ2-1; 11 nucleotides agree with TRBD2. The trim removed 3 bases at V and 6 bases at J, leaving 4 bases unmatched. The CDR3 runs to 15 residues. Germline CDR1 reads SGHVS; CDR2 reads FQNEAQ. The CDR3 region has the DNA TGTGCCAGCAGCTTGCTAGCGGGAGGCACCAATGAGCAGTTCTTC. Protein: CASSLLAGGTNEQFF.

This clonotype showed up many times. Here the CDR3 DNA reads TGCGCCAGCAGCTTGGAGACTATGAACACTGAAGCTTTCTTT. Translating gives CASSLETMNTEAFF. The chain has TRBV5-1 and TRBJ1-1, with D hard to call. Germline values: CDR1 SGHRS, CDR2 YFSETQ. The CDR3 runs to 14 residues. Trimming took off 0 bases at V and 0 bases at J, with 6 bases between the two ends.

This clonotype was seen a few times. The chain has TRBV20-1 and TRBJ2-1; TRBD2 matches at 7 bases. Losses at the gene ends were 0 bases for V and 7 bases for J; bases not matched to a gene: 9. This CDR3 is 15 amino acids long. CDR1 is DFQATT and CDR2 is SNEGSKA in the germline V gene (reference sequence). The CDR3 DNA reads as TGCAGTGCTAGAGAAGTTCTGCGGGAGAAAAATGAGCAGTTCTTC. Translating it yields CSAREVLREKNEQFF.

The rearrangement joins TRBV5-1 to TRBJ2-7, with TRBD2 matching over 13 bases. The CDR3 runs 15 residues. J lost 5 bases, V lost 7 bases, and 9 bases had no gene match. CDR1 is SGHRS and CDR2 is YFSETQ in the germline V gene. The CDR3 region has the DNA TGCGCCAGCGGACTAGCGGGAGTAAATTCGGACGAGCAGTACTTC. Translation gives CASGLAGVNSDEQYF. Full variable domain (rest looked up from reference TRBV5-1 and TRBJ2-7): KAGVTQTPRYLIKTRGQQVTLSCSPISGHRSVSWYQQTPGQGLQFLFEYFSETQRNKGNFPGRFSGRQFSNSRSEMNVSTLELGDSALYLCASGLAGVNSDEQYFGPGTRLTVT.

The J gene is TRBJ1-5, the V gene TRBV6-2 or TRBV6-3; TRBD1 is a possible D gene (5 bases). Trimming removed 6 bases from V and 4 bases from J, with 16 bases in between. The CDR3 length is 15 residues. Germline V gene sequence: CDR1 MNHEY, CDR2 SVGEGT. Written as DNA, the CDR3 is TGTGCCAGCAGCCCCCGGAGAGGGGATAATCAGCCCCAGCATTTT. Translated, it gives CASSPRRGDNQPQHF.

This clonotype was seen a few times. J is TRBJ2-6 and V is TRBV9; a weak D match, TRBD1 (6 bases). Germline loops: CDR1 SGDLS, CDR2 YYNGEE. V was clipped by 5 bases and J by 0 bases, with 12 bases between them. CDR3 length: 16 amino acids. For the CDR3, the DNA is TGTGCCAGCAGTTCAGACAGGAGCTCTGGGGCCAACGTCCTGACTTTC. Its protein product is CASSSDRSSGANVLTF.

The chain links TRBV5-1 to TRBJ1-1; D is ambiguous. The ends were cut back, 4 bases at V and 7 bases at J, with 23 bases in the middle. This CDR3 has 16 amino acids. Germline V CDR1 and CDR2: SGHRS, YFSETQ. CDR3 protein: CASSRDLTTTPIEAFF. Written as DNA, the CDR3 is TGCGCCAGCAGCCGGGATTTGACGACTACCCCAATTGAAGCTTTCTTT.

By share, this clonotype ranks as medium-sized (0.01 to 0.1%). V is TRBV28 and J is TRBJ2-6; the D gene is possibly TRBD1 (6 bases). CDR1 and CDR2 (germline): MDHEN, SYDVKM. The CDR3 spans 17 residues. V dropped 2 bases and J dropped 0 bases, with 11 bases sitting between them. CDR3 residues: CASSLRTGYSGANVLTF. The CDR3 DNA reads TGTGCCAGCAGTTTACGCACAGGGTACTCTGGGGCCAACGTCCTGACTTTC.

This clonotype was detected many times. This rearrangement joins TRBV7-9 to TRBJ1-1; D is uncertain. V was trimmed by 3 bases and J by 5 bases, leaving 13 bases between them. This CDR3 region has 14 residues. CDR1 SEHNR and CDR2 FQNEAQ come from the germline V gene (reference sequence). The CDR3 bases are TGTGCCAGCAGCTTCCCGGGAGGTCGGACTGAAGCTTTCTTT. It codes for CASSFPGGRTEAFF.

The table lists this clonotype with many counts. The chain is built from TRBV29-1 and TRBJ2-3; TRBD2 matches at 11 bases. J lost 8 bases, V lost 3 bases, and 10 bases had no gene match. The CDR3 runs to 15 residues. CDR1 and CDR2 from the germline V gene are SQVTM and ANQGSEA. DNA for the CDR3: TGCAGCGTTGACCCCACTAGCGGGAGAGGCGTTACGCAGTATTTT. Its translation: CSVDPTSGRGVTQYF.